This T cell receptor (beta chain) was retrieved from a study of blood T cell repertoires in COVID-19. Looking at the study overall: Two negative PCRs, clearance, or symptom resolution had been documented for recovered Cohort 3 donors. T cells, B-cell-depleted T cells, or PBMCs supplied cDNA or gDNA.

V trimming: 4 bases; J trimming: 6 bases; junction bases outside the gene matches: 4. The CDR3 is 13 residues long. Participants were placed into cohorts based on the clinical history they reported. In the study's own analysis: Amplifying reference gene primers gave estimates of nucleated cell counts. Sequencing used immunoSEQ multiplex PCR; TCRdb keeps in-frame clones, though not all of them. V and J calls and clone size are those listed in that table; D and trimming were worked out from the DNA. The sample holds 400,000 or so clones, 87% seen once. Source material: PBMCs or T cells enriched from blood (not recorded which). The chain carries TRBV5-3 and TRBJ2-1; 7 positions agree with TRBD1. TRBV5-3 is recorded as an ORF, its role being uncertain. This receptor was obtained from a middle-aged man in a cohort exposed to, infected with or recovered from COVID-19 (not recorded which). CDR3 amino acids: CARSQQGRNEQFF. The CDR3 nucleotides read TGTGCCAGAAGCCAACAGGGGCGCAATGAGCAGTTCTTC.